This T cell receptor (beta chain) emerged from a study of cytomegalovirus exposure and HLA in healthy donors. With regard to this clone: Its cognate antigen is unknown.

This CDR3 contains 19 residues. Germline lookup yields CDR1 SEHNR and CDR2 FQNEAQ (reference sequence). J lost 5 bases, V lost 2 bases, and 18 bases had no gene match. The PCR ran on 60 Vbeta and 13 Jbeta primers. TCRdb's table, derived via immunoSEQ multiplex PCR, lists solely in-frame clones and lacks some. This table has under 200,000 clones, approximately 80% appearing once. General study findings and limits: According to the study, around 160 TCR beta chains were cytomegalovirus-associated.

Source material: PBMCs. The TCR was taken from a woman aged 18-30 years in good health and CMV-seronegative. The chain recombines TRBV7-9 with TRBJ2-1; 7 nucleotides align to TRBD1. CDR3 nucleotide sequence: TGTGCCAGCAGCTTAAGGGGGCGTTTGGACCTGGCCCTTAACAATGAGCAGTTCTTC. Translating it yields CASSLRGRLDLALNNEQFF.